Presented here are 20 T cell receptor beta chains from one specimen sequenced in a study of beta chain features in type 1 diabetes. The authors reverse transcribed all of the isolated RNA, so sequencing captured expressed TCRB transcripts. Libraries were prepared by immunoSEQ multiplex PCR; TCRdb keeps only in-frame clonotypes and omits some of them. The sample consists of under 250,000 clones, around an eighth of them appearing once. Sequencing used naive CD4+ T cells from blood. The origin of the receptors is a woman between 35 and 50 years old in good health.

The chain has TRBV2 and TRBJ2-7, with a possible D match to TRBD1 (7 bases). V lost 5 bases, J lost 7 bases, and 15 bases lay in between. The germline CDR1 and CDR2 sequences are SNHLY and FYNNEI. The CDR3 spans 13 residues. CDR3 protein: CASSRQGSGEQYF. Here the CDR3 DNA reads TGTGCCAGCAGTCGACAGGGCAGCGGGGAGCAGTACTTC. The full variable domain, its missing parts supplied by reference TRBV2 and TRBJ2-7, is EPEVTQTPSHQVTQMGQEVILRCVPISNHLYFYWYRQILGQKVEFLVSFYNNEISEKSEIFDDQFSVERPDGSNFTLKIRSTKLEDSAMYFCASSRQGSGEQYFGPGTRLTVT.

The CDR3 DNA follows: TGTGCCAGCAGCTTAGTACCTTTTGGACAGGGGAGGGGAGAGACCCAGTACTTC. This encodes CASSLVPFGQGRGETQYF. The chain has TRBV11-2 and TRBJ2-5; 9 bases match TRBD1. The germline CDR1 and CDR2 sequences are SGHAT and FQNNGV. V lost 1 base, J lost 4 bases, and 13 bases stayed unmatched. CDR3 length: 18 amino acids.

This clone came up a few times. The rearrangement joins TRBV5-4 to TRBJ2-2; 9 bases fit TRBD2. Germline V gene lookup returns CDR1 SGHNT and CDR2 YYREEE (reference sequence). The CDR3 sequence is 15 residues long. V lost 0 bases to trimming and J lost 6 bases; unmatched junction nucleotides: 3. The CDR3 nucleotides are TGTGCCAGCAGCTTGGGCCTAGCGGGGTCCGGGGAGCTGTTTTTT. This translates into CASSLGLAGSGELFF.

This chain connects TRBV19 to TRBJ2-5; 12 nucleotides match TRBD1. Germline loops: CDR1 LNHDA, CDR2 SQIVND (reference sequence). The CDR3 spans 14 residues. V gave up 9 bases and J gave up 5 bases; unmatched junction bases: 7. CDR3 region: CASRDRGRLETQYF. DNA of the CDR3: TGTGCCAGCAGGGACAGGGGGCGGCTTGAGACCCAGTACTTC.

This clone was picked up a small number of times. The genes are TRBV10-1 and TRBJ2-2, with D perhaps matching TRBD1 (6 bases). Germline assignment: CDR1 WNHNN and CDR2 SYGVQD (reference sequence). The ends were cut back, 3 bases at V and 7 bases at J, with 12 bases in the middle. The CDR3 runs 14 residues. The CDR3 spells CASSEWTVDGELFF. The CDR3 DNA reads TGCGCCAGCAGTGAATGGACAGTCGACGGGGAGCTGTTTTTT.

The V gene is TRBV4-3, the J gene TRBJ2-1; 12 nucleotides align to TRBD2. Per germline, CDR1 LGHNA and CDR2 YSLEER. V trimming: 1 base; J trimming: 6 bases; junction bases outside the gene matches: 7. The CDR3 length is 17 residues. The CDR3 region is CASSQAPLAGGPNEQFF. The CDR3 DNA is TGCGCCAGCAGCCAAGCGCCTCTAGCGGGGGGGCCCAATGAGCAGTTCTTC.

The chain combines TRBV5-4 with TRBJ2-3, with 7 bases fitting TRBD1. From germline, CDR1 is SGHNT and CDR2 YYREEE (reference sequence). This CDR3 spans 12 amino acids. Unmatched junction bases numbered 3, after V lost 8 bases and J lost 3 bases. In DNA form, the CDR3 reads TGTGCCAGTGCGACAGGGACAGATACGCAGTATTTT. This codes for CASATGTDTQYF.

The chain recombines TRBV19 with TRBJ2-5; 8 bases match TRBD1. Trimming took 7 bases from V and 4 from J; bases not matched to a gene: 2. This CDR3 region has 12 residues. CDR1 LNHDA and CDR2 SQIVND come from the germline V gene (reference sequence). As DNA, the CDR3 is TGTGCCAGTAAACAGGGGGGAGAGACCCAGTACTTC. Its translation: CASKQGGETQYF.

The CDR3 sequence is CASSPSGRFRYF. CDR3 DNA sequence: TGTGCCAGCAGTCCCTCAGGCCGGTTCAGGTACTTC. The chain uses TRBV27 and TRBJ2-7; D gene ambiguous. The CDR3 is 12 residues long. Germline V gene lookup returns CDR1 MNHEY and CDR2 SMNVEV (reference sequence). The V end was cut by 5 bases, the J end by 12 bases, with 17 bases between.

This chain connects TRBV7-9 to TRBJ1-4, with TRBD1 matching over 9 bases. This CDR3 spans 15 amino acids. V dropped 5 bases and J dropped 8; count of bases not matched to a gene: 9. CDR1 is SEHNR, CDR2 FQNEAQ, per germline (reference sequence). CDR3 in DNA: TGTGCCAGCAGCGGAACAGGGGGCGCCTTCGAAAAACTGTTTTTT. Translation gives CASSGTGGAFEKLFF.

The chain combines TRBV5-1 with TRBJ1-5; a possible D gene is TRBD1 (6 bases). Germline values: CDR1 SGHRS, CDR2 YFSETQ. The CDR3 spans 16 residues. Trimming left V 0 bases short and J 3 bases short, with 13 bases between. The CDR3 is CASSLVPGVYNQPQHF. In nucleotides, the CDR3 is TGCGCCAGCAGCTTGGTTCCAGGGGTCTACAATCAGCCCCAGCATTTT.

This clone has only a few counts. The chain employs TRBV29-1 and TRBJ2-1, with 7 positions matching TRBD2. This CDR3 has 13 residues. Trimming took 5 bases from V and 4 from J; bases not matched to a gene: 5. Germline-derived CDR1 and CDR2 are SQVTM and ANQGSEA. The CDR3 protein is CSVLGREYNEQFF. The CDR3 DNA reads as TGCAGCGTTCTGGGGCGGGAGTACAATGAGCAGTTCTTC.

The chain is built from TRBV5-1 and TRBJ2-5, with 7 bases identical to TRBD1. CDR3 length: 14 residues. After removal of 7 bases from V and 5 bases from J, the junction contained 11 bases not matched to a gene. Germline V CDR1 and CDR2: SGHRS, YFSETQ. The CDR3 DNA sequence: TGCGCCAGCCAGGGTCGAGGGGGCTGGGAGACCCAGTACTTC. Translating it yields CASQGRGGWETQYF.

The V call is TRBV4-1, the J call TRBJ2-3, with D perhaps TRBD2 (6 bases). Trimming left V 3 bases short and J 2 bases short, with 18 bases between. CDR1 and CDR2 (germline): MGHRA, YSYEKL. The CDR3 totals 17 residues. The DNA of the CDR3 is TGCGCCAGCAGCCAGGGTAGTTCTGGGGGGTTCACAGATACGCAGTATTTT. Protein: CASSQGSSGGFTDTQYF.

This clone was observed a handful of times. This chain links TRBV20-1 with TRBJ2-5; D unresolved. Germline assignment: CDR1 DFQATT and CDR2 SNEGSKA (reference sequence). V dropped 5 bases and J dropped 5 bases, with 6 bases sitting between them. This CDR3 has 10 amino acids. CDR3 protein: CSALRETQYF. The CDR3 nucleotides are TGCAGTGCTCTGCGGGAGACCCAGTACTTC.

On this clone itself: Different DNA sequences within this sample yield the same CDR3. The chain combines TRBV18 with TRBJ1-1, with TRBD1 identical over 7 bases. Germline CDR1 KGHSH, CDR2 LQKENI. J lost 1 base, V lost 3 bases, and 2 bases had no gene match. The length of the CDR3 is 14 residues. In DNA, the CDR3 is TGTGCCAGCTCACCCGGGACAGCGAACACTGAAGCTTTCTTT. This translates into CASSPGTANTEAFF. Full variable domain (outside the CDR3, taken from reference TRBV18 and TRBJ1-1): NAGVMQNPRHLVRRRGQEARLRCSPMKGHSHVYWYRQLPEEGLKFMVYLQKENIIDESGMPKERFSAEFPKEGPSILRIQQVVRGDSAAYFCASSPGTANTEAFFGQGTRLTVV.

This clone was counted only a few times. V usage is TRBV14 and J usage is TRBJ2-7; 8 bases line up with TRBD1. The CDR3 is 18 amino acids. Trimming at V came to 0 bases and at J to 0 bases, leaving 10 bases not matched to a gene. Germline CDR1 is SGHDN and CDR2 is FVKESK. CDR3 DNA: TGTGCCAGCAGCCAAGATTGGAACTCCGGGACAGGCTCCTACGAGCAGTACTTC. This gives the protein CASSQDWNSGTGSYEQYF.

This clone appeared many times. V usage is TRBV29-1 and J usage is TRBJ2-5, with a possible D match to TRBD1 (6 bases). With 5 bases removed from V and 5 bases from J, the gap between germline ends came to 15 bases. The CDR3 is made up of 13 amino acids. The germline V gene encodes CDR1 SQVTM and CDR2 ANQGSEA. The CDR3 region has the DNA TGCAGCGTTCGCGCCACAGGGTTGGAGACCCAGTACTTC. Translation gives CSVRATGLETQYF. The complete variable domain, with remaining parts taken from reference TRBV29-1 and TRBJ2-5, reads SAVISQKPSRDICQRGTSLTIQCQVDSQVTMMFWYRQQPGQSLTLIATANQGSEATYESGFVIDKFPISRPNLTFSTLTVSNMSPEDSSIYLCSVRATGLETQYFGPGTRLLVL.

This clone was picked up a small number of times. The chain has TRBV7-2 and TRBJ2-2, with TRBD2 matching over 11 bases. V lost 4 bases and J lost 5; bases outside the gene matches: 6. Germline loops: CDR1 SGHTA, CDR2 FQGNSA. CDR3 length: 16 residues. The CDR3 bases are TGTGCCAGCAGCTCGCTAGCGGGGGGACTGACCGGGGAGCTGTTTTTT. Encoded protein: CASSSLAGGLTGELFF.

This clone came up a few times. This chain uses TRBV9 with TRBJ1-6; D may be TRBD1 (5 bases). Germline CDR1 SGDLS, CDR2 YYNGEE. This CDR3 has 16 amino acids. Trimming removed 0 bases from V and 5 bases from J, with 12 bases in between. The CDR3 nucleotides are TGTGCCAGCAGCGTAGCACAGGCTCCCCATAATTCACCCCTCCACTTT. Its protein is CASSVAQAPHNSPLHF. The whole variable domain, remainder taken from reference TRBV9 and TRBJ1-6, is DSGVTQTPKHLITATGQRVTLRCSPRSGDLSVYWYQQSLDQGLQFLIQYYNGEERAKGNILERFSAQQFPDLHSELNLSSLELGDSALYFCASSVAQAPHNSPLHFGNGTRLTVT.